This T cell receptor (beta chain) was documented in a study of cytomegalovirus exposure and HLA in healthy donors. Study background: T cells numbering approximately 170 million yielded approximately 120 million unique TCR beta sequences in an earlier analysis.

Vbeta (60) and Jbeta (13) primers were used in the PCR. Sequencing used immunoSEQ multiplex PCR; TCRdb keeps in-frame clones, though not all of them. The repertoire has approximately 180,000 clones, about 87% of them found once; the top ten carry under 2%. This sequence was found in a woman younger than 35 in good health and CMV-seronegative. Sequencing was done on a sample of PBMCs.

CDR3 DNA: TGTGCCAGCAACTGGAGAGGCTCCTACAATGAGCAGTTCTTC. The encoded protein is CASNWRGSYNEQFF. The rearrangement uses TRBV27 and TRBJ2-1; no firm D call. V dropped 7 bases and J dropped 0 bases, with 10 bases sitting between them. The CDR3 runs to 14 residues. Germline values: CDR1 MNHEY, CDR2 SMNVEV (reference sequence).